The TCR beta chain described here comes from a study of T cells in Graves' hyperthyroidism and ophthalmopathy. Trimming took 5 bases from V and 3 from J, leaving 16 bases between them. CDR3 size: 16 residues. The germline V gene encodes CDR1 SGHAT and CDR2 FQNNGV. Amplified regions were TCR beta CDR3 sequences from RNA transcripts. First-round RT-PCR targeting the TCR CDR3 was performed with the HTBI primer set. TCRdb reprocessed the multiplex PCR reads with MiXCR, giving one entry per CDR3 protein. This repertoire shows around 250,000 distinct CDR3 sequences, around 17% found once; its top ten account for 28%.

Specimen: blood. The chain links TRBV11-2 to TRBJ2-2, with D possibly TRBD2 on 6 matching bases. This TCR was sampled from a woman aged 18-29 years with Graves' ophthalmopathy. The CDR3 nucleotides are TGTGCCAGCAGCCCCCTTGCCGGGGGATACACCGGGGAGCTGTTTTTT. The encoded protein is CASSPLAGGYTGELFF.